This TCR beta chain is from a study of Ad26.COV2.S vaccination and SARS-CoV-2 variants. The wider study: Vaccine-arm donor from the placebo-controlled COV1001 Ad26.COV2.S trial. Intramuscular Ad26.COV2.S at 5x10^10 or 1x10^11 viral particles. Study outcomes and limitations: Non-spike TCR breadth showed similarity between vaccine and placebo recipients.

This clone was seen a handful of times. Its antigen is not identified. The treatment here: around 19 received Ad26.COV2.S at low or high dose, single or two shots; 5 received placebo; per-sample allocation not given. Sampling happened 63 days after the first vaccine or placebo injection. What was given as vaccine was an Ad26 vector encoding Wuhan-strain SARS-CoV-2 spike. Libraries were prepared by immunoSEQ multiplex PCR; TCRdb keeps only in-frame clonotypes and omits some of them. This sample yields over 350,000 clones, of which roughly nine tenths are seen a single time; approximately 3.7% belongs to the top ten. The germline gives CDR1 SNHLY, CDR2 FYNNEI. The CDR3 runs to 15 residues. The V and J ends lost 2 bases and 4 bases, in that order; junction bases with no gene match: 6.

The rearrangement joins TRBV2 to TRBJ1-2, with 8 positions matching TRBD1. This receptor was obtained from a person aged 18-65 years who received the Ad26.COV2.S COVID-19 vaccine or a placebo. The specimen comprised peripheral blood, sampled in a trial of Ad26.COV2.S vaccine versus placebo. CDR3 in amino acids: CASSEQTGVSYGYTF. The CDR3 region has the DNA TGTGCCAGCAGTGAACAGACAGGGGTGAGCTATGGCTACACCTTC.